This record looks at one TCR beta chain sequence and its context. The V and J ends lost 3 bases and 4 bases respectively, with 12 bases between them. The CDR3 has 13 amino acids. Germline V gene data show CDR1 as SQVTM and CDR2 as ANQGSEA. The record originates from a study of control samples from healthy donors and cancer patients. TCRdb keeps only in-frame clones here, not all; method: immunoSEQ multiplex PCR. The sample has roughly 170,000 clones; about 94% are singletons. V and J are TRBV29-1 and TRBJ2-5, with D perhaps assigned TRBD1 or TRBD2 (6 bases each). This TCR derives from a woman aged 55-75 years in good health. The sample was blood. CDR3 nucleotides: TGCAGCGTTGATTTAGGGGGGCGAGAGACCCAGTACTTC. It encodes CSVDLGGRETQYF.